This T cell receptor (beta chain) was found in a study of blood T cells in healthy people across ages. The V end was cut by 0 bases, the J end by 5 bases, with 10 bases between. The germline CDR1 and CDR2 sequences are PRHDT and FYEKMQ (reference sequence). The CDR3 totals 14 residues. Alongside a J-beta primer mix, a sample-barcoded 5' primer served in a second PCR lasting about 7 to 12 cycles. TCRdb passed the 5' RACE reads through MiXCR, listing each CDR3 protein once. The sample lists 1.8 million or so distinct CDR3 sequences, about two fifths occurring once. This clonotype was observed a few times. The people who gave samples were healthy Caucasians from Russia, aged about 6 to 100.

What was sequenced was blood. The source is a human donor in good health. The genes are TRBV13 and TRBJ1-2; D uncertain. The CDR3 is CASSLGRSLYGYTF. CDR3 DNA sequence: TGTGCCAGCAGCTTAGGTCGCAGTCTGTATGGCTACACCTTC. The whole variable domain, remainder taken from reference TRBV13 and TRBJ1-2, is AAGVIQSPRHLIKEKRETATLKCYPIPRHDTVYWYQQGPGQDPQFLISFYEKMQSDKGSIPDRFSAQQFSDYHSELNMSSLELGDSALYFCASSLGRSLYGYTFGSGTRLTVV.